Each of the 26 T cell receptor beta chains below was sequenced from the same sample in a study of human T cells and chemical hapten exposure. Stated time point: patch test 1, 2 weeks after DPC sensitization. The treatment here: therapeutic diphenylcyclopropenone sensitization with weekly scalp DPC. TCRdb analysed the RACE reads with MiXCR anew, one entry per CDR3 protein. The sample contains roughly 380,000 distinct CDR3 sequences, 4.8% of which appear only once. Sequencing used whole blood, obtained in connection with sensitization to the hapten diphenylcyclopropenone (DPC). The receptors shown here come from a woman aged 45 to 65 with alopecia areata. Some clones in this sample may be carry-over from other donors' samples.

This clonotype has more than one count but fewer than ten. CDR3 residues: CASSDGETPSYNEQFF. Here the CDR3 DNA reads TGTGCCAGCAGCGACGGGGAAACACCCTCCTACAATGAGCAGTTCTTC. The chain links TRBV6-2 or TRBV6-3 to TRBJ2-1; TRBD2 is a possible D gene (5 bases). Germline CDR1 MNHEY, CDR2 SVGEGT. V lost 6 bases to trimming and J lost 0 bases, with 15 bases between them. The length of the CDR3 is 16 residues.

The chain combines TRBV20-1 with TRBJ1-5; 9 nucleotides line up with TRBD1. This CDR3 contains 13 residues. The V segment lost 4 bases and the J segment 6 bases; nucleotides outside the gene matches: 4. Per the germline V gene, CDR1 is DFQATT and CDR2 is SNEGSKA (reference sequence). In nucleotides, the CDR3 is TGCAGTGCTAAACCGGGACAGGGTCAGCCCCAGCATTTT. Its protein product is CSAKPGQGQPQHF.

This clonotype appeared many times. The V call is TRBV13, the J call TRBJ1-2; D possibly corresponds to TRBD1 (5 bases). CDR1 and CDR2 from the germline V gene are PRHDT and FYEKMQ (reference sequence). Between the trimmed V and J ends, which lost 5 bases and 7 bases, there was a span of 14 bases. The CDR3 spans 13 residues. This chain's CDR3 is CASSPQGWGGYTF. As DNA, the CDR3 is TGTGCCAGCAGCCCCCAGGGCTGGGGTGGCTACACCTTC.

This clonotype was seen many times. The chain recombines TRBV29-1 with TRBJ1-4; 9 bases map to TRBD1. Trimming at V came to 3 bases and at J to 8 bases, leaving 7 bases not matched to a gene. Germline V CDR1 and CDR2: SQVTM, ANQGSEA. This CDR3 has 14 residues. The CDR3 DNA sequence: TGCAGCGTTGAGTCGGACAGGGGACGGGAAAAACTGTTTTTT. Encoded protein: CSVESDRGREKLFF.

This clonotype was seen repeatedly, ten times or more. The chain carries TRBV10-3 and TRBJ1-5, with 12 bases aligning to TRBD1. The CDR3 is made up of 14 amino acids. The germline V gene has CDR1 ENHRY and CDR2 SYGVKD. Trimming cost V 8 bases and J 5 bases; bases outside gene matches: 4. The CDR3 spells CAIRGQGAHQPQHF. DNA of the CDR3: TGTGCCATCCGGGGACAGGGGGCGCATCAGCCCCAGCATTTT.

At least ten counts were recorded for this clonotype. J is TRBJ1-1 and V is TRBV24-1, with no clear D. V lost 0 bases, J lost 1 base, and 14 bases lay in between. The CDR3 runs 17 residues. Looked up from germline, CDR1 is KGHDR and CDR2 is SFDVKD. The CDR3 DNA is TGTGCCACCAGTGATTTGCGAGGCACTTTCTCGAACACTGAAGCTTTCTTT. Protein: CATSDLRGTFSNTEAFF.

The table lists this clonotype with a few counts. V and J are TRBV12-3 or TRBV12-4 and TRBJ1-1; no reliable D call. The V end lost 6 bases, the J end lost 0 bases, and 14 bases lay between the germline ends. The length of the CDR3 is 15 residues. CDR3: CASSPGGLMNTEAFF. The CDR3 DNA reads TGTGCCAGCAGCCCCGGCGGGCTGATGAACACTGAAGCTTTCTTT.

The V and J genes are TRBV4-2 and TRBJ1-1; D is ambiguous. This CDR3 is built from 15 residues. Germline V gives CDR1 LGHNA, CDR2 YNFKEQ. V gave up 0 bases and J gave up 0 bases, with 8 bases separating them. The CDR3 nucleotides read TGTGCCAGCAGCCAAGAACTGACCATGAACACTGAAGCTTTCTTT. As protein: CASSQELTMNTEAFF.

This clonotype was counted many times. The chain joins TRBV20-1 to TRBJ1-5, with D perhaps matching TRBD1 (6 bases). CDR1 and CDR2 from the germline V gene are DFQATT and SNEGSKA (reference sequence). V lost 0 bases, J lost 9 bases, and 18 bases lay in between. This CDR3 contains 15 residues. In nucleotides, the CDR3 is TGCAGTGCTAGAGATCTAGGACAGTTGCTTGGGCCCCAGCATTTT. This codes for CSARDLGQLLGPQHF.

This clonotype was counted many times. The rearrangement uses TRBV3-1 and TRBJ2-6; D not resolved. The CDR3 totals 18 residues. V gave up 6 bases and J gave up 0 bases, with 18 bases separating them. CDR1 and CDR2 from the germline V gene are LGHDT and YNNKEL (reference sequence). CDR3: CASSDPDGSSSGANVLTF. The CDR3, as DNA: TGTGCCAGCAGTGATCCCGACGGATCGAGCTCTGGGGCCAACGTCCTGACTTTC.

This clonotype was observed many times. The rearrangement joins TRBV7-9 to TRBJ1-1; the D is unclear. The CDR3 spans 14 residues. Per germline, CDR1 SEHNR and CDR2 FQNEAQ (reference sequence). V dropped 1 base and J dropped 0 bases, with 6 bases sitting between them. This CDR3 reads CASSLGTVNTEAFF. The CDR3 bases are TGTGCCAGCAGCTTAGGTACGGTGAACACTGAAGCTTTCTTT.

This clonotype was found a few times. This chain joins TRBV5-6 and TRBJ1-5; D call uncertain. The CDR3 sequence is 15 residues long. CDR1 is SGHDT and CDR2 is YYEEEE in the germline V gene. The V and J ends lost 4 bases and 4 bases respectively, with 15 bases between them. CDR3 loop: CASSDGRGPNQPQHF. The DNA of the CDR3 is TGTGCCAGCAGCGACGGACGCGGACCTAATCAGCCCCAGCATTTT.

In its sample, this clonotype was seen many times. This chain connects TRBV29-1 to TRBJ1-1, with D tentatively TRBD1 (6 bases). CDR1 and CDR2 (germline): SQVTM, ANQGSEA. Trimming stripped 0 bases from V and 1 base from J, with 12 bases between. The CDR3 totals 15 residues. CDR3 in DNA: TGCAGCGTTGAAGACACAGGACAGCCGAACACTGAAGCTTTCTTT. It specifies CSVEDTGQPNTEAFF.

Many counts were recorded for this clonotype. The CDR3, as DNA: TGTGCCAGCCAGGGACACCAAGAGACCCAGTACTTC. The encoded protein is CASQGHQETQYF. V is TRBV6-2 or TRBV6-3 and J is TRBJ2-5; the D call may be TRBD1 or TRBD2 (5 bases each). Germline CDR1 and CDR2: MNHEY and SVGEGT. V was trimmed by 8 bases and J by 0 bases, leaving 7 bases between them. CDR3 size: 12 residues.

Many counts were recorded for this clonotype. The V call is TRBV27, the J call TRBJ2-7; weak D call: TRBD1 (5 bases). Trimming removed 2 bases from V and 5 bases from J, with 10 bases in between. From germline, CDR1 is MNHEY and CDR2 SMNVEV (reference sequence). The CDR3 runs 13 residues. The CDR3: CASSLRQGDEQYF. The CDR3, as DNA: TGTGCCAGCAGTTTAAGGCAGGGTGACGAGCAGTACTTC.

Only a few counts were recorded for this clonotype. This chain uses TRBV28 with TRBJ2-7, with 9 bases aligning to TRBD2. This CDR3 comprises 15 residues. CDR1 is MDHEN, CDR2 SYDVKM, per germline. The trim removed 6 bases at V and 3 bases at J, leaving 9 bases unmatched. The CDR3 reads CASSPGVAGVYEQYF. CDR3 nucleotides: TGTGCCAGCAGCCCCGGGGTAGCGGGAGTCTACGAGCAGTACTTC.

V gene TRBV6-6 combines with J gene TRBJ2-1; 10 bases agree with TRBD2. The CDR3 covers 16 residues. Looked up from germline, CDR1 is MNHNY and CDR2 is SVGAGI (reference sequence). V was pared by 0 bases and J by 5 bases, with 4 bases of the junction left unmatched. The chain's CDR3 is CASSYSSGRVNNEQFF. For the CDR3, the DNA is TGTGCCAGCAGTTACTCAAGCGGGAGGGTAAACAATGAGCAGTTCTTC.

This clonotype has just a few counts. This chain uses TRBV7-9 with TRBJ2-3; no clear D gene. V lost 3 bases and J 5 bases, leaving 9 bases between the germline ends. Germline lookup yields CDR1 SEHNR and CDR2 FQNEAQ (reference sequence). There are 13 residues in the CDR3. The CDR3 DNA sequence: TGTGCCAGCAGCTTTCTGACGGGAGATACGCAGTATTTT. As protein: CASSFLTGDTQYF.

This clonotype was observed many times. This rearrangement joins TRBV7-9 to TRBJ1-4, with D unresolved. CDR1 SEHNR and CDR2 FQNEAQ come from the germline V gene (reference sequence). The V end lost 5 bases, the J end lost 8 bases, and 15 bases lay between the germline ends. CDR3 length: 14 residues. CDR3 sequence: CASSPGRAVEKLFF. The CDR3 DNA follows: TGTGCCAGCAGCCCCGGGAGGGCCGTCGAAAAACTGTTTTTT. Combining the CDR3 with reference TRBV7-9 and TRBJ1-4 gives the whole variable domain DTGVSQNPRHKITKRGQNVTFRCDPISEHNRLYWYRQTLGQGPEFLTYFQNEAQLEKSRLLSDRFSAERPKGSFSTLEIQRTEQGDSAMYLCASSPGRAVEKLFFGSGTQLSVL.

To note about this clonotype: A read error may produce the germline difference seen at one junction end. The rearrangement joins TRBV11-2 to TRBJ2-6, with D possibly TRBD1 on 5 matching bases. Germline V gives CDR1 SGHAT, CDR2 FQNNGV. The length of the CDR3 is 19 residues. This chain's CDR3 is CASSLKGTVQISGANVPTF. In DNA form, the CDR3 reads TGTGCCAGCAGCTTAAAGGGTACAGTACAGATCTCTGGGGCCAACGTCCCGACTTTC. Full variable domain (outside the CDR3, taken from reference TRBV11-2 and TRBJ2-6): EAGVAQSPRYKIIEKRQSVAFWCNPISGHATLYWYQQILGQGPKLLIQFQNNGVVDDSQLPKDRFSAERLKGVDSTLKIQPAKLEDSAVYLCASSLKGTVQISGANVPTFGAGSRLTVL.

This clonotype was recorded at least ten times. This chain links TRBV29-1 with TRBJ2-1; D unresolved. Trimming pared 1 base from V and 4 bases from J, leaving 8 bases between. The CDR3 extends over 13 amino acids. Germline values: CDR1 SQVTM, CDR2 ANQGSEA. Here the CDR3 DNA reads TGCAGCGTTGAAGCGTTATCGTACAATGAGCAGTTCTTC. Protein product: CSVEALSYNEQFF.

Ten or more counts support this clonotype. The CDR3 DNA reads TGCAGCGTTGCATCTTCGACTAGCCCGTTCTTC. Its protein is CSVASSTSPFF. The V and J genes are TRBV29-1 and TRBJ2-1; TRBD2 agrees at 7 bases. The germline V gene has CDR1 SQVTM and CDR2 ANQGSEA. This CDR3 is 11 amino acids long. V shed 4 bases, J shed 15 bases, and the junction held 9 bases outside the gene matches.

This clonotype has more than one count but fewer than ten. The gene calls are TRBV7-2 and TRBJ2-1, with TRBD2 matching over 9 bases. The germline V gene has CDR1 SGHTA and CDR2 FQGNSA. The V segment lost 2 bases and the J segment 7 bases; nucleotides outside the gene matches: 6. The CDR3 is 15 amino acids. CDR3 nucleotides: TGTGCCAGCAGCTTATCCGCGGGGGGGAGGAATGAGCAGTTCTTC. Residues: CASSLSAGGRNEQFF.

In this sample, this clonotype turned up many times. The V and J genes are TRBV27 and TRBJ1-1; D gene unclear. CDR3 length: 13 residues. Trimming cost V 5 bases and J 1 base, with 8 bases left between them. The germline CDR1 and CDR2 sequences are MNHEY and SMNVEV (reference sequence). The CDR3 sequence: CASSLSRNTEAFF. The CDR3 DNA sequence: TGTGCCAGCAGTCTTTCCAGGAACACTGAAGCTTTCTTT.

At least ten counts were recorded for this clonotype. The rearrangement uses TRBV4-2 and TRBJ2-1; D might be TRBD1 (5 bases). CDR1 and CDR2 (germline): LGHNA, YNFKEQ. Between the trimmed V and J ends, which lost 0 bases and 0 bases, there was a span of 15 bases. The CDR3 sequence is 18 residues long. The CDR3 nucleotides are TGTGCCAGCAGCCAAGATATGACAGCTATGATCTCCTACAATGAGCAGTTCTTC. Encoded protein: CASSQDMTAMISYNEQFF.

This chain uses TRBV4-1 with TRBJ1-3, with 7 bases identical to TRBD1. V gave up 3 bases and J gave up 2 bases; unmatched junction bases: 10. There are 17 residues in the CDR3. The germline gives CDR1 MGHRA, CDR2 YSYEKL. CDR3 in DNA: TGCGCCAGCAGCCAGCCCCCCGACAGGGCGGCTGGAAACACCATATATTTT. Encoded protein: CASSQPPDRAAGNTIYF.